This TCR beta chain was retrieved from a study of cytomegalovirus exposure and HLA in healthy donors. V lost 0 bases to trimming and J lost 5 bases; unmatched junction nucleotides: 3. The CDR3 length is 14 residues. The germline V gene has CDR1 SGDLS and CDR2 YYNGEE. Both 60 Vbeta primers and 13 Jbeta primers went into the PCR. Profiling relied on immunoSEQ multiplex PCR, and the TCRdb table lists in-frame clones only, not all of them. The sample has tens of thousands of clones, more than 65% seen once; the top ten hold around 3%. Sequencing was carried out using PBMCs. This receptor was identified in a man aged 25-40 years in good health and CMV-seronegative. The rearrangement uses TRBV9 and TRBJ2-3; TRBD2 matches at 7 bases. The CDR3 bases are TGTGCCAGCAGCGTAGGGGGGGGGTTAGATACGCAGTATTTT. Protein product: CASSVGGGLDTQYF.